A selection of T cell receptor beta chains follows, all from one sample in a study of cytomegalovirus exposure and HLA in healthy donors. Profiled with immunoSEQ multiplex PCR; TCRdb holds only in-frame clones, not every one. This table has 160,000 or so clones, approximately 83% appearing once. Sequences were obtained from PBMCs. These receptor sequences come from a woman aged 18-35 years in good health and CMV-seronegative. The CDR3 runs from the conserved cysteine through the conserved F or W. A D gene is named only where the DNA matches it firmly. The size entry is marked missing in some rows and otherwise reads once, few, many or a size class.

j_call d_call v_call clone_size cdr3_nt cdr3_aa
TRBJ2-7 NA TRBV28 NA TGTGCCAGCAGCCTCGTACAGGGCCACGAGCAGTACTTC CASSLVQGHEQYF
TRBJ2-7 TRBD1 TRBV6-6 NA TGTGCCTCCGGGACAGGGGCCTCCTACGAGCAGTACTTC CASGTGASYEQYF
TRBJ1-1 TRBD1 TRBV18 NA TGTGCCAGCTCACCAGGGACAGACCGGATGGCTTTCTTT CASSPGTDRMAFF
TRBJ1-1 TRBD1 TRBV19 NA TGTGCCAGTAATAACAGGGGGCTCACTGAAGCTTTCTTT CASNNRGLTEAFF
TRBJ1-2 NA TRBV4-1 NA TGCGCCAGCAGCCAAGATATGGGAGCGGACTATGGCTACACCTTC CASSQDMGADYGYTF
TRBJ1-5 TRBD1 TRBV28 NA TGTGCCAGCAGCCCAAGGACAGGGGATCAGCCCCAGCATTTT CASSPRTGDQPQHF
TRBJ2-7 TRBD1 TRBV10-2 NA TGCGCCAGCCTGGCCGCTCGCGGGACAGGGAGTGACGAGCAGTACTTC CASLAARGTGSDEQYF
TRBJ2-7 TRBD1 TRBV10-3 NA TGTGCCAGCAGTGAAGGGACAGGGGGCTCCTACGAGCAGTACTTC CASSEGTGGSYEQYF
TRBJ2-5 TRBD2 TRBV6-6 NA TGTGCCAGCAGTAGAGGGACTAGCGGGGGGACAGAGACCCAGTACTTC CASSRGTSGGTETQYF
TRBJ1-3 NA TRBV28 NA TGTGCCAGCAGGGGATTGGCTGGGGCTAGTCATACCATATATTTT CASRGLAGASHTIYF
TRBJ2-1 TRBD2 TRBV7-2 NA TGTGCCAGCAGCTCGACTAGCGGGGGGGCGATCCAGTTCTTC CASSSTSGGAIQFF
TRBJ1-2 NA TRBV19 NA TGTGCCAGTAGTATAGGCGTACGTTACTATGGCTACACCTTC CASSIGVRYYGYTF
TRBJ2-1 TRBD1 TRBV7-3 NA TGTGCCAGCAGCCTAAAAACCGGGACAGGGTACAATGAGCAGTTCTTC CASSLKTGTGYNEQFF
TRBJ2-5 NA TRBV10-3 NA TGTGCCACGGGGGGCTTAGAGACCCAGTACTTC CATGGLETQYF
TRBJ2-1 TRBD2 TRBV19 NA TGTGCCAGTAAGAGCGGGGCGAATTCCTACAATGAGCAGTTCTTC CASKSGANSYNEQFF
TRBJ1-1 TRBD1 TRBV29-1 NA TGCAGCGTTCAAGCAGGGGGCGACTACACTGAAGCTTTCTTT CSVQAGGDYTEAFF
TRBJ1-4 NA TRBV7-3 NA TGTGCCAGCAGCTTAACGGGAGGGACTAATGAAAAACTGTTTTTT CASSLTGGTNEKLFF
TRBJ2-1 TRBD2 TRBV5-4 NA TGTGCCAGCAGCCCCAGCGGGGGGCTTGGGAATGAGCAGTTCTTC CASSPSGGLGNEQFF
TRBJ2-5 TRBD2 TRBV6-5 NA TGTGCCAGCAGCCAGGGACTAAAGCAGTACTTC CASSQGLKQYF
TRBJ2-4 TRBD1 TRBV28 NA TGTGCCAGCAGGCCCCCGGGACAGGGGCAAAACATTCAGTACTTC CASRPPGQGQNIQYF
TRBJ2-5 NA TRBV25-1 NA TGTGCCAGCAGGGGCCGGGAGACCCAGTACTTC CASRGRETQYF
TRBJ2-5 TRBD1 TRBV5-1 NA TGCGCCAGCAGCTCGGACAGGGCACCTCTGCCCCAGTACTTC CASSSDRAPLPQYF
TRBJ2-3 TRBD2 TRBV2 NA TGTGCCAGCAGTTATAGCGGGCTCAGCACAGATACGCAGTATTTT CASSYSGLSTDTQYF
TRBJ1-1 NA TRBV10-2 NA TGCGCCAGCAGTTTCGACACTGAAGCTTTCTTT CASSFDTEAFF
TRBJ2-2 TRBD1 TRBV19 NA TGTGCCAGTAGTCCTCGGGACAGGAACACCGGGGAGCTGTTTTTT CASSPRDRNTGELFF
TRBJ1-5 TRBD1 TRBV28 NA TGTGCCAGCAGTTTGGGACAGGGGAACAATCAGCCCCAGCATTTT CASSLGQGNNQPQHF
TRBJ1-3 NA TRBV9 NA TGTGCCAGCAGCGTAGGGTTTGGGGGCACTGGAAACACCATATATTTT CASSVGFGGTGNTIYF
TRBJ2-1 TRBD1 TRBV19 NA TGTGCCAGTAGGGATATAGACAGGGGAGGCTATAATGAGCAGTTCTTC CASRDIDRGGYNEQFF
TRBJ1-1 TRBD1 TRBV2 few TGTGCCAGCAATTCACAGGGGGCGCTTTGGAACACTGAAGCTTTCTTT CASNSQGALWNTEAFF
TRBJ1-2 TRBD1 TRBV5-5 few TGTGCCAGCAGCTTGATTTGGACAGGGTCTAACTATGGCTACACCTTC CASSLIWTGSNYGYTF
TRBJ2-3 NA TRBV6-5 NA TGTGCCAGCAGCCAAGTGGTGGGGGGAGTAGATACGCAGTATTTT CASSQVVGGVDTQYF
TRBJ2-7 NA TRBV4-2 NA TGTGCCAGCAGCCAGGGGACGGGGGACTACGAGCAGTACTTC CASSQGTGDYEQYF
TRBJ1-1 NA TRBV5-4 NA TGTGCCAGCAGCTTGGCTGGCAGGAAGAACACTGAAGCTTTCTTT CASSLAGRKNTEAFF
TRBJ2-7 NA TRBV6-5 NA TGTGCCAGCAGGACCCCAGGGGCCTACGAGCAGTACTTC CASRTPGAYEQYF
TRBJ2-5 NA TRBV18 NA TGTGCCAGCTCACAAGAGTTAGGGGTTTCAGAGACCCAGTACTTC CASSQELGVSETQYF
TRBJ1-3 NA TRBV5-6 NA TGTGCCAGCAGCTTGGTTATCGGAAACACCATATATTTT CASSLVIGNTIYF
TRBJ2-5 NA TRBV12-2 NA TGTGCAAGTCGCCCCCCGGCAGGGGAAGAGACCCAGTACTTC CASRPPAGEETQYF
TRBJ1-1 NA TRBV7-9 once TGTGCCAGCAGCCCCCCGGCTTGGGGCAACACTGAAGCTTTCTTT CASSPPAWGNTEAFF
TRBJ2-3 TRBD2 TRBV2 NA TGTGCCAGCAGTAAACTAGCGGGGGGAGGGGATACGCAGTATTTT CASSKLAGGGDTQYF
TRBJ2-1 TRBD2 TRBV19 NA TGTGCCAGTGAGGCTAGCGGGGGGGCCTCCTACAATGAGCAGTTCTTC CASEASGGASYNEQFF
TRBJ1-1 NA TRBV29-1 NA TGCAGCGTTGGACGCGGATACACTGAAGCTTTCTTT CSVGRGYTEAFF
TRBJ1-2 TRBD1 TRBV19 few TGTGCCAGTAGTAACGGGGCAGGGGGTTACTATGGCTACACCTTC CASSNGAGGYYGYTF
TRBJ2-1 NA TRBV7-9 NA TGTGCCAGCAGCTCGGCCGGAGGGTTGGGTGAGCAGTTCTTC CASSSAGGLGEQFF
TRBJ1-2 TRBD1 TRBV6-1 NA TGTGCCAGCAGCGGGATACCGGGACAGCTCTATGGCTACACCTTC CASSGIPGQLYGYTF
TRBJ2-7 TRBD2 TRBV6-5 few TGTGCCAGCAGTTACCGGCTAGCGGGGCCCTACGAGCAGTACTTC CASSYRLAGPYEQYF
TRBJ2-7 TRBD2 TRBV11-2 NA TGTGCCAGCAGCGCAACTAGCGGGGGGCCTCTCGCCTACGAGCAGTACTTC CASSATSGGPLAYEQYF
TRBJ2-7 NA TRBV7-3 NA TGTTCCAGCAGCTTAGTCGCCGGTTACGAGCAGTACTTC CSSSLVAGYEQYF